This entry lists 32 T cell receptor beta chains sequenced from one sample in a study of regulatory T cells in long-lasting Graves disease. CDR3 regions were amplified by Arm-PCR using iRepertoire HTBI primers to build TCR beta libraries. A single record per CDR3 protein comes from TCRdb applying MiXCR to the multiplex PCR reads. In the table there are about 460,000 distinct CDR3 sequences, 14% of which are singletons. The time point is: newly diagnosed GD, antithyroid drugs for less than 3 months. PBMC RNA was the source of the TCR library. These same data were also listed under a study on T cells in Graves' hyperthyroidism and ophthalmopathy.

The starting material was peripheral blood mononuclear cells (PBMCs), obtained at new diagnosis, from a patient treated with antithyroid drugs. These receptors were obtained from a woman in her forties or fifties with Graves disease.

This rearrangement joins TRBV28 to TRBJ2-1; D perhaps matches TRBD1 (5 bases). The CDR3 is made up of 13 amino acids. Trimming removed 5 bases at V and 13 bases at J, with 18 bases between. CDR1 MDHEN and CDR2 SYDVKM come from the germline V gene. The CDR3 coding sequence is TGTGCCAGCAGTCCGACAGCTCAAGAGACCCAGTTCTTC. Its translation: CASSPTAQETQFF.

This clonotype was seen at least ten times. In DNA, the CDR3 is TGCAGTGCTATTGATTTTTGGGAGAAACCCCACGAGCAGTACTTC. It translates to CSAIDFWEKPHEQYF. The rearrangement joins TRBV20-1 to TRBJ2-7; maybe TRBD2 (5 bases). This CDR3 spans 15 amino acids. Germline V gene sequence: CDR1 DFQATT, CDR2 SNEGSKA (reference sequence). Trimming stripped 4 bases from V and 5 bases from J, with 21 bases between.

This clonotype was counted at least ten times. The rearrangement uses TRBV7-2 and TRBJ2-2, with 9 nucleotides matching TRBD1. There are 15 residues in the CDR3. The germline V gene has CDR1 SGHTA and CDR2 FQGNSA. J lost 6 bases, V lost 1 base, and 3 bases had no gene match. CDR3 amino acids: CASSLEGQGAGELFF. The DNA of the CDR3 is TGTGCCAGCAGCTTAGAGGGACAGGGAGCCGGGGAGCTGTTTTTT.

J is TRBJ1-6 and V is TRBV20-1, with 7 bases lining up with TRBD1. The CDR3 has 14 amino acids. V trimming: 5 bases; J trimming: 5 bases; junction bases outside the gene matches: 6. Germline lookup yields CDR1 DFQATT and CDR2 SNEGSKA (reference sequence). The CDR3 nucleotides are TGCAGTGCTCGGCCGGGACAGAATAATTCACCCCTCCACTTT. This codes for CSARPGQNNSPLHF.

This clonotype was observed at least ten times. The chain is built from TRBV3-1 and TRBJ2-2, with D possibly TRBD1 on 6 matching bases. Germline V gene lookup returns CDR1 LGHDT and CDR2 YNNKEL (reference sequence). The CDR3 loop spans 14 amino acids. The V end lost 5 bases, the J end lost 4 bases, and 11 bases lay between the germline ends. The CDR3 loop is CASSAYRVTGELFF. CDR3 coding DNA: TGTGCCAGCAGCGCGTACAGGGTCACCGGGGAGCTGTTTTTT.

The chain links TRBV20-1 to TRBJ2-7; tentatively, D is TRBD2 (6 bases). This CDR3 contains 18 residues. V gave up 0 bases and J gave up 5 bases, with 26 bases separating them. CDR1 is DFQATT, CDR2 SNEGSKA, per germline (reference sequence). DNA for the CDR3: TGCAGTGCTAGAGATGACGCAGGGAGCCCGGCAGGAGGGGACGAGCAGTACTTC. Protein sequence: CSARDDAGSPAGGDEQYF.

The chain combines TRBV28 with TRBJ1-2; 9 bases agree with TRBD1. Germline V gene data show CDR1 as MDHEN and CDR2 as SYDVKM. The CDR3 is made up of 15 amino acids. With V trimmed by 3 bases and J by 3 bases, 5 bases remained unmatched. The CDR3 coding sequence is TGTGCCAGCAGTTTTCCGGGACAGGGAGACTATGGCTACACCTTC. Residues: CASSFPGQGDYGYTF.

This clonotype appeared many times. This chain connects TRBV7-3 to TRBJ1-1; D gene unclear. This CDR3 comprises 17 residues. The V gene's germline CDR1 is SGHTA and CDR2 FQGTGA. V shed 3 bases and J shed 3 bases, with 20 bases lying between them. CDR3 DNA sequence: TGTGCCAGCAGCTTCTTCTTCCACCCAAATAGGCACACTGAAGCTTTCTTT. Translating gives CASSFFFHPNRHTEAFF.

The DNA of the CDR3 is TGTGCCAGCAGTTGGGGGCCGGGGGGAGAGACCCAGTACTTC. Protein: CASSWGPGGETQYF. The chain carries TRBV6-5 and TRBJ2-5; D might be TRBD2 (7 bases). CDR3 size: 14 residues. V lost 4 bases and J 4 bases, leaving 13 bases between the germline ends. Looked up from germline, CDR1 is MNHEY and CDR2 is SVGAGI.

The sample holds a few counts of this clonotype. V is TRBV20-1 and J is TRBJ2-7; possible D gene TRBD1, 7 bases. Looked up from germline, CDR1 is DFQATT and CDR2 is SNEGSKA (reference sequence). V lost 0 bases, J lost 4 bases, and 10 bases lay in between. This CDR3 has 13 residues. The CDR3 sequence: CSARDSGGYEQYF. CDR3 bases: TGCAGTGCTAGAGATTCAGGGGGGTACGAGCAGTACTTC.

This clonotype was seen a few times. The chain links TRBV20-1 to TRBJ2-7; TRBD1 is a possible D gene (6 bases). With 6 bases removed from V and 3 bases from J, the gap between germline ends came to 18 bases. The germline V gene has CDR1 DFQATT and CDR2 SNEGSKA (reference sequence). There are 14 residues in the CDR3. CDR3: CSATTGSLHYEQYF. The DNA for the CDR3 is TGCAGTGCCACAACAGGGAGCCTCCACTACGAGCAGTACTTC.

In DNA, the CDR3 is TGTGCCTGGAGTGGGGGGAAGGGCTGGATGAACACTGAAGCTTTCTTT. It yields the protein CAWSGGKGWMNTEAFF. V gene TRBV30 combines with J gene TRBJ1-1; possibly TRBD1 for D (5 bases). This CDR3 is 16 amino acids long. V was shortened by 1 base and J by 0 bases, with 15 bases between the two germline ends. Germline values: CDR1 GTSNPN, CDR2 SVGIG (reference sequence).

This clonotype appeared many times. The gene calls are TRBV24-1 and TRBJ2-1; perhaps TRBD2 as D (6 bases). V was cut by 4 bases and J by 6 bases, with 15 bases left in between. In germline, CDR1 is KGHDR, CDR2 SFDVKD. This CDR3 has 15 amino acids. In DNA, the CDR3 is TGTGCCACCAGTGACGGGGGTCTGAGGGTCAATGAGCAGTTCTTC. Protein: CATSDGGLRVNEQFF.

This clonotype was observed many times. This chain uses TRBV6-1 with TRBJ2-7, with 7 positions matching TRBD2. CDR3 length: 14 amino acids. Unmatched junction bases numbered 4, after V lost 2 bases and J lost 3 bases. Germline V lookup: CDR1 MNHNS, CDR2 SASEGT. The CDR3 DNA reads as TGTGCCAGCAGTGAACTAGCGGCTTACTACGAGCAGTACTTC. As protein: CASSELAAYYEQYF.

This clonotype was seen only a few times. The chain links TRBV6-9 to TRBJ2-3; 7 bases are a match to TRBD1. This CDR3 has 15 amino acids. V was clipped by 4 bases and J by 2 bases; unmatched bases: 6. From germline, CDR1 is MNHGY and CDR2 SVAAGI. CDR3 loop: CASSLQGSITDTQYF. The CDR3 DNA follows: TGTGCCAGCAGTTTACAGGGGAGTATCACAGATACGCAGTATTTT.

This clonotype occurred once. The rearrangement links TRBV12-3 or TRBV12-4 to TRBJ2-7; 8 positions match TRBD1. This CDR3 is 16 amino acids long. J lost 2 bases, V lost 3 bases, and 9 bases had no gene match. The DNA of the CDR3 is TGTGCCAGCAGTTTGCAGGCTCAGGGGGCCCCCTACGAGCAGTACTTC. Amino acids: CASSLQAQGAPYEQYF.

This clonotype came up many times. The junction shows a germline mismatch at one end, possibly a read error. The rearrangement joins TRBV5-1 to TRBJ2-6, with no clear D. The CDR3 length is 15 residues. Per the germline V gene, CDR1 is SGHRS and CDR2 is YFSETQ. The CDR3 sequence is CASSFSFSGANVLTF. The DNA of the CDR3 is TGTGCCAGCAGCTTTAGTTTCTCTGGGGCCAACGTCCTGACTTTC.

As for this clonotype: Since a much larger clone is just one base distant, this may be a read error. V is TRBV30 and J is TRBJ2-2; perhaps TRBD1 as D (5 bases). This CDR3 region has 13 residues. Per the germline V gene, CDR1 is GTSNPN and CDR2 is SVGIG (reference sequence). Trimming shortened V by 3 bases and J by 7 bases, and 12 bases separated the two germline ends. CDR3 protein: CAWRDKLIGELFF. CDR3 nucleotides: TGTGCCTGGAGGGACAAACTCATCGGGGAGCTGTTTTTT.

In its sample, this clonotype was seen many times. The chain joins TRBV6-2 or TRBV6-3 to TRBJ1-4; a weak D match, TRBD1 (5 bases). Germline CDR1 reads MNHEY; CDR2 reads SVGEGT. The CDR3 has 13 residues. V dropped 0 bases and J dropped 13 bases, with 12 bases sitting between them. The CDR3 loop reads CASSYSGDGRLFF. The CDR3 DNA sequence: TGTGCCAGCAGTTACTCTGGGGACGGTAGACTGTTTTTT.

This clonotype has ten or more counts. The chain is built from TRBV28 and TRBJ2-1; 9 bases map to TRBD2. From germline, CDR1 is MDHEN and CDR2 SYDVKM. Trimming took 5 bases from V and 9 from J; bases not matched to a gene: 5. The CDR3 is made up of 13 amino acids. CDR3 nucleotides: TGTGCCAGCAGTGCCGGGACTAGCATTGAGCAGTTCTTC. Encoded protein: CASSAGTSIEQFF.

This clonotype was picked up a small number of times. This sequence joins TRBV24-1 and TRBJ2-5, with D possibly TRBD2 on 7 matching bases. Germline values: CDR1 KGHDR, CDR2 SFDVKD. The CDR3 contains 14 residues. The germline V and J ends were trimmed by 9 bases and 5 bases, with 18 bases remaining between them. The CDR3 DNA reads TGTGCCACCGGAGGGGGGGCGCGGGAGGAGACCCAGTACTTC. It codes for CATGGGAREETQYF.

To note about this clonotype: A much larger clonotype is one base distant, so this may be a read error. V usage is TRBV18 and J usage is TRBJ2-5; no firm D call. The CDR3 length is 16 residues. Looked up from germline, CDR1 is KGHSH and CDR2 is LQKENI. The CDR3 loop reads CASSPMTGSPQEAQYF. CDR3 coding DNA: TGTGCCAGCTCACCCATGACCGGGTCGCCCCAAGAGGCCCAGTACTTC.

Worth noting for this clonotype: Sequence at one end of the junction differs from germline and may be a read error. V is TRBV9 and J is TRBJ2-1; D is unclear. Germline V gene sequence: CDR1 SGDLS, CDR2 YYNGEE. This CDR3 spans 17 amino acids. The CDR3 region is CASGVDPTVEAGNEQFF. The CDR3 DNA follows: TGTGCCAGCGGCGTAGATCCAACGGTAGAGGCAGGCAATGAGCAGTTCTTC.

This clonotype was counted a few times. This chain uses TRBV19 with TRBJ2-5; the D gene could be TRBD1 or TRBD2 (5 bases each). The CDR3 has 16 amino acids. The V gene's germline CDR1 is LNHDA and CDR2 SQIVND (reference sequence). V was trimmed by 1 base and J by 0 bases, leaving 12 bases between them. This CDR3 reads CASSIVGDPYQETQYF. The CDR3, as DNA: TGTGCCAGTAGTATAGTTGGGGACCCGTACCAAGAGACCCAGTACTTC. Full variable domain (outside the CDR3, taken from reference TRBV19 and TRBJ2-5): DGGITQSPKYLFRKEGQNVTLSCEQNLNHDAMYWYRQDPGQGLRLIYYSQIVNDFQKGDIAEGYSVSREKKESFPLTVTSAQKNPTAFYLCASSIVGDPYQETQYFGPGTRLLVL.

This clonotype was counted ten times or more. The chain is built from TRBV3-1 and TRBJ2-3; perhaps TRBD2 as D (6 bases). The V gene's germline CDR1 is LGHDT and CDR2 YNNKEL (reference sequence). The V end was cut by 2 bases, the J end by 2 bases, with 11 bases between. The CDR3 runs to 15 residues. CDR3 sequence (DNA): TGTGCCAGCAGCCAAATGACTAGTCTCACAGATACGCAGTATTTT. The encoded protein is CASSQMTSLTDTQYF.

This clonotype was seen many times. The chain uses TRBV11-1 and TRBJ1-4; D is unclear. The CDR3 length is 14 residues. V was shortened by 5 bases and J by 7 bases, with 14 bases between the two germline ends. Germline V gives CDR1 SGHAT, CDR2 FQDESV (reference sequence). CDR3 protein: CASSLTSAAEKLFF. DNA of the CDR3: TGTGCCAGCAGCCTGACATCCGCCGCTGAAAAACTGTTTTTT. Combining the CDR3 with reference TRBV11-1 and TRBJ1-4 gives the whole variable domain EAEVAQSPRYKITEKSQAVAFWCDPISGHATLYWYRQILGQGPELLVQFQDESVVDDSQLPKDRFSAERLKGVDSTLKIQPAELGDSAMYLCASSLTSAAEKLFFGSGTQLSVL.

With respect to this clonotype: The final CDR3 position lacks the conserved phenylalanine or tryptophan, pointing to a likely read error. The CDR3 reads CASSYSIQETQYY. The CDR3 coding sequence is TGTGCCAGCAGCTATAGCATACAAGAGACCCAGTACTAC. J is TRBJ2-5 and V is TRBV11-2; no definite D call. This CDR3 contains 13 residues. Trimming removed 4 bases from V and 2 bases from J, with 8 bases in between. The germline gives CDR1 SGHAT, CDR2 FQNNGV.

This clonotype has just a few counts. The V gene is TRBV5-1, the J gene TRBJ1-1; 8 nucleotides agree with TRBD1. V lost 3 bases to trimming and J lost 9 bases; unmatched junction nucleotides: 10. The CDR3 length is 14 residues. Germline-derived CDR1 and CDR2 are SGHRS and YFSETQ. Here the CDR3 DNA reads TGCGCCAGCAGCTCCGGGACAGGCGGAGAACAAGCTTTCTTT. Amino acid sequence: CASSSGTGGEQAFF.

The V and J genes are TRBV27 and TRBJ1-4; the D gene is possibly TRBD1 (6 bases). The length of the CDR3 is 14 residues. Germline CDR1 MNHEY, CDR2 SMNVEV (reference sequence). The V gene lost 6 bases and the J gene lost 5 bases, with 13 bases spanning the gap. The CDR3 DNA sequence: TGTGCCAGCAGGGGGCTCGGACAGAATGAAAAACTGTTTTTT. Its protein is CASRGLGQNEKLFF.

This clonotype was observed at least ten times. CDR3 amino acids: CASSEVAGKGGDTQYF. The DNA of the CDR3 is TGTGCCAGCAGTGAAGTGGCAGGGAAAGGGGGAGATACGCAGTATTTT. The rearrangement links TRBV2 to TRBJ2-3; a possible D gene is TRBD1 (6 bases). Trimming stripped 1 base from V and 5 bases from J, with 16 bases between. Germline V lookup: CDR1 SNHLY, CDR2 FYNNEI. The CDR3 runs to 16 residues.

The J gene is TRBJ1-2, the V gene TRBV7-9, with D maybe TRBD1 (5 bases). The germline gives CDR1 SEHNR, CDR2 FQNEAQ (reference sequence). The CDR3 length is 14 residues. Deletions cut 2 bases from V and 8 bases from J, with 15 bases between. The DNA for the CDR3 is TGTGCCAGCAGCTTAAGAGGGGCGGCTGACGGCTACACCTTC. Translated, it gives CASSLRGAADGYTF.

This clonotype was observed at least ten times. This chain joins TRBV3-1 and TRBJ2-3; 8 positions agree with TRBD2. CDR1 is LGHDT, CDR2 YNNKEL, per germline (reference sequence). Trimming at V came to 0 bases and at J to 6 bases, leaving 8 bases not matched to a gene. The length of the CDR3 is 16 residues. The chain's CDR3 is CASSQEIGREEDTQYF. The CDR3 nucleotides are TGTGCCAGCAGCCAAGAGATAGGGCGGGAGGAGGATACGCAGTATTTT.